What follows describes a single TCR beta chain. Trimming stripped 3 bases from V and 0 bases from J, with 9 bases between. The CDR3 consists of 15 residues. CDR1 and CDR2 (germline): KGHSH, LQKENI. The method was immunoSEQ multiplex PCR; TCRdb's version includes in-frame clones alone and lacks a portion of them. The table records 80,000 to 85,000 clones, approximately 90% of them present only once. The data were taken from a study of T cell responses to AZD1222 COVID-19 vaccine. Pooling covered second doses at about 4 or about 12 weeks. The source was peripheral blood, collected 28 days after the second AZD1222 dose. The V gene is TRBV18, the J gene TRBJ2-1, with D perhaps TRBD1 (5 bases). The receptor was isolated from an adult who received the AZD1222 COVID-19 vaccine. The CDR3 reads CASSPDRSSYNEQFF. The CDR3, as DNA: TGTGCCAGCTCACCCGACAGAAGCTCCTACAATGAGCAGTTCTTC.